One and the same sample provided the 31 T cell receptor beta chains below, sequenced in a study of radiotherapy plus CTLA-4 blockade in lung cancer (dated by TCRdb to 2017 to 2018). Libraries came from the immunoSEQ multiplex PCR assay. Sourced from immuneACCESS, this table was stored by TCRdb with only in-frame sequences that have V and J called. A share of the clones is absent; for the studies checked, an unresolved V gene accounts for under half, and the remainder has no known explanation. Present in this sample are 45,000 or so clones, roughly four fifths of which were seen just once. Around 3.3% of the sample rests with the top ten. Material: peripheral blood, obtained from a patient treated with radiotherapy plus ipilimumab. All receptors come from a human donor with non-small cell lung cancer who had a complete response to radiotherapy plus ipilimumab.

The CDR3 spells CASSLLAPGELFF. In DNA form, the CDR3 reads TGTGCCAGCAGTCTCCTAGCGCCCGGGGAGCTGTTTTTT. The genes are TRBV28 and TRBJ2-2; possible D gene TRBD2, 6 bases. CDR3 size: 13 residues. The V gene's germline CDR1 is MDHEN and CDR2 SYDVKM. Trimming removed 5 bases at V and 6 bases at J, with 10 bases between.

The chain combines TRBV5-1 with TRBJ2-2; TRBD1 is a possible D gene (5 bases). This CDR3 has 15 residues. V was clipped by 0 bases and J by 5 bases, with 11 bases between them. Germline loops: CDR1 SGHRS, CDR2 YFSETQ. CDR3 in amino acids: CASSLVQGGTGELFF. In DNA, the CDR3 is TGCGCCAGCAGCTTGGTGCAGGGTGGTACCGGGGAGCTGTTTTTT.

V usage is TRBV9 and J usage is TRBJ1-1; D gene ambiguous. V was shortened by 0 bases and J by 1 base, with 10 bases between the two germline ends. CDR3 length equals 15 residues. Germline V CDR1 and CDR2: SGDLS, YYNGEE. The chain's CDR3 is CASSVEISGNTEAFF. The CDR3 nucleotides are TGTGCCAGCAGCGTAGAGATATCCGGGAACACTGAAGCTTTCTTT.

The chain recombines TRBV5-1 with TRBJ2-3, with TRBD2 matching 8 bases. J was trimmed by 1 base and V by 0 bases; bases with no gene match: 1. The CDR3 totals 15 residues. Germline V CDR1 and CDR2: SGHRS, YFSETQ. The CDR3 bases are TGCGCCAGCAGCTTGGTTAGCGGGGGCACAGATACGCAGTATTTT. Translation: CASSLVSGGTDTQYF. Full variable domain (outside the CDR3, taken from reference TRBV5-1 and TRBJ2-3): KAGVTQTPRYLIKTRGQQVTLSCSPISGHRSVSWYQQTPGQGLQFLFEYFSETQRNKGNFPGRFSGRQFSNSRSEMNVSTLELGDSALYLCASSLVSGGTDTQYFGPGTRLTVL.

The chain couples TRBV19 to TRBJ2-1; 8 nucleotides match TRBD2. The CDR3 is 16 amino acids. Unmatched junction bases numbered 8, after V lost 5 bases and J lost 2 bases. CDR1 LNHDA and CDR2 SQIVND come from the germline V gene (reference sequence). Here the CDR3 DNA reads TGTGCCAGTAGTGAACGAAGCGGGGGTCCCTACAATGAGCAGTTCTTC. Translating gives CASSERSGGPYNEQFF.

The chain employs TRBV7-6 and TRBJ2-1, with 8 bases identical to TRBD2. V was clipped by 4 bases and J by 0 bases; unmatched bases: 2. Germline CDR1 and CDR2: SGHVS and FNYEAQ. The CDR3 contains 15 residues. The CDR3 sequence: CASSSRGGSYNEQFF. The CDR3 bases are TGTGCCAGCAGCTCCCGGGGGGGCTCCTACAATGAGCAGTTCTTC.

The table lists this clone with a count of one. This sequence joins TRBV19 and TRBJ1-4; 8 bases agree with TRBD1. The CDR3 contains 13 residues. Germline CDR1 LNHDA, CDR2 SQIVND (reference sequence). V was pared by 7 bases and J by 7 bases, with 5 bases of the junction left unmatched. CDR3: CASNQGAGEKLFF. The CDR3 DNA reads TGTGCCAGTAATCAGGGGGCTGGTGAAAAACTGTTTTTT.

This clone was seen only a few times. The V and J genes are TRBV11-3 and TRBJ2-1; no reliable D call. Germline CDR1 SGHNT, CDR2 YENEEA. The CDR3 spans 11 residues. Between the trimmed V and J ends, which lost 4 bases and 10 bases, there was a span of 8 bases. This chain's CDR3 is CASSSRFEQFF. Here the CDR3 DNA reads TGTGCCAGCAGCTCCAGATTCGAGCAGTTCTTC.

J is TRBJ2-7 and V is TRBV28; TRBD2 aligns across 10 bases. Germline trimming cut 3 bases from V and 4 bases from J; bases unmatched to any gene: 3. Germline V gives CDR1 MDHEN, CDR2 SYDVKM. The CDR3 is 14 amino acids. The DNA for the CDR3 is TGTGCCAGCAGTTTCGGAGCGGGAGGGTACGAGCAGTACTTC. Protein product: CASSFGAGGYEQYF.

V and J are TRBV4-1 and TRBJ2-2; 10 bases agree with TRBD2. Germline assignment: CDR1 MGHRA and CDR2 YSYEKL. The CDR3 spans 15 residues. V gave up 1 base and J gave up 6 bases; unmatched junction bases: 2. As DNA, the CDR3 is TGCGCCAGCAGCCAAGCGACTAGCGGGCCCGGGGAGCTGTTTTTT. It encodes CASSQATSGPGELFF.

This rearrangement joins TRBV27 to TRBJ2-7, with D tentatively TRBD1 (5 bases). Germline V gene lookup returns CDR1 MNHEY and CDR2 SMNVEV (reference sequence). The CDR3 is 14 residues long. V was shortened by 2 bases and J by 2 bases, with 10 bases between the two germline ends. CDR3 DNA: TGTGCCAGCAGTTTAACGGACAACCCCTACGAGCAGTACTTC. This sequence encodes CASSLTDNPYEQYF.

The rearrangement uses TRBV5-4 and TRBJ1-2; 8 bases line up with TRBD1. V dropped 5 bases and J dropped 4; count of bases not matched to a gene: 7. The CDR3 runs to 14 residues. Germline CDR1 SGHNT, CDR2 YYREEE (reference sequence). The DNA of the CDR3 is TGTGCCAGCAGTTATGACAGGGGAATCTATGGCTACACCTTC. It is translated as CASSYDRGIYGYTF.

The genes are TRBV7-8 and TRBJ2-2, with TRBD1 identical over 9 bases. Looked up from germline, CDR1 is SGHVS and CDR2 is FQNEAQ. Trimming took 3 bases from V and 1 from J; bases not matched to a gene: 0. The CDR3 contains 15 residues. CDR3 coding DNA: TGTGCCAGCAGCTTGGGACAGGGGAACACCGGGGAGCTGTTTTTT. Translated, it gives CASSLGQGNTGELFF. The variable domain in full, with the rest retrieved from reference TRBV7-8 and TRBJ2-2, is GAGVSQSPRYKVAKRGQDVALRCDPISGHVSLFWYQQALGQGPEFLTYFQNEAQLDKSGLPSDRFFAERPEGSVSTLKIQRTQQEDSAVYLCASSLGQGNTGELFFGEGSRLTVL.

Note on this clone: Distinct nucleotide sequences in the sample also encode this CDR3. The chain carries TRBV30 and TRBJ1-2; D unclear. V lost 4 bases to trimming and J lost 0 bases, with 6 bases between them. The CDR3 consists of 12 residues. Per the germline V gene, CDR1 is GTSNPN and CDR2 is SVGIG (reference sequence). Here the CDR3 reads CAWNRANYGYTF. CDR3 nucleotides: TGTGCCTGGAATCGAGCTAACTATGGCTACACCTTC.

The CDR3 spells CASSYGYGTGHSPLHF. The CDR3 DNA follows: TGTGCCAGCAGTTACGGGTACGGGACAGGGCATTCACCCCTCCACTTT. This chain joins TRBV6-5 and TRBJ1-6, with 9 nucleotides matching TRBD1. This CDR3 is 16 amino acids long. CDR1 is MNHEY and CDR2 is SVGAGI in the germline V gene. V shed 2 bases and J 8 bases; nucleotides not matched to a gene: 7.

This clone was picked up a small number of times. V usage is TRBV4-1 and J usage is TRBJ2-1; 12 positions agree with TRBD2. V lost 4 bases to trimming and J lost 3 bases; unmatched junction nucleotides: 4. The CDR3 runs 16 residues. The germline V gene has CDR1 MGHRA and CDR2 YSYEKL. In nucleotides, the CDR3 is TGCGCCAGCAGCCCCCGGACTAGCGGGATCTACAATGAGCAGTTCTTC. Translating it yields CASSPRTSGIYNEQFF.

The rearrangement links TRBV5-1 to TRBJ2-7; D ambiguous. V gave up 0 bases and J gave up 3 bases, with 7 bases separating them. Germline V gene lookup returns CDR1 SGHRS and CDR2 YFSETQ. The CDR3 covers 13 residues. CDR3 coding DNA: TGCGCCAGCAGCTTGGATAGTCTCTACGAGCAGTACTTC. Translated: CASSLDSLYEQYF.

This sequence joins TRBV10-2 and TRBJ1-6; TRBD1 aligns across 7 bases. Germline CDR1 is WSHSY and CDR2 is SAAADI. This CDR3 spans 14 amino acids. V gave up 6 bases and J gave up 3 bases; unmatched junction bases: 2. The CDR3 sequence is CASSGDSYNSPLHF. The CDR3, as DNA: TGCGCCAGCAGCGGGGACAGCTATAATTCACCCCTCCACTTT.

The chain couples TRBV27 to TRBJ1-2; D is possibly TRBD1 (5 bases). CDR3 length: 14 amino acids. V was trimmed by 5 bases and J by 7 bases, leaving 17 bases between them. Germline V CDR1 and CDR2: MNHEY, SMNVEV (reference sequence). The CDR3 nucleotides read TGTGCCAGCAGTCGTGAAGCCGGGGGTCGTGGCTACACCTTC. This translates into CASSREAGGRGYTF.

This rearrangement joins TRBV7-6 to TRBJ2-6; 7 positions match TRBD2. The CDR3 consists of 18 residues. Trimming removed 3 bases from V and 1 base from J; junction bases left unmatched: 9. Germline CDR1 and CDR2: SGHVS and FNYEAQ. The CDR3 sequence: CASSFGGSGGSGANVLTF. The DNA for the CDR3 is TGTGCCAGCAGCTTTGGCGGGAGTGGGGGATCTGGGGCCAACGTCCTGACTTTC.

The chain joins TRBV5-1 to TRBJ2-4; possible D gene TRBD1, 5 bases. The V gene lost 1 base and the J gene lost 0 bases, with 8 bases spanning the gap. This CDR3 contains 15 residues. Germline lookup yields CDR1 SGHRS and CDR2 YFSETQ. In nucleotides, the CDR3 is TGCGCCAGCAGCTTGATGACAGCAGCCAAAAACATTCAGTACTTC. This gives the protein CASSLMTAAKNIQYF.

This clone has only a few counts. The CDR3 region is CASSQVRGAAYEQYF. The DNA for the CDR3 is TGCGCCAGCAGCCAGGTCCGGGGGGCGGCCTACGAGCAGTACTTC. The rearrangement joins TRBV4-1 to TRBJ2-7; maybe TRBD2 (7 bases). Trimming pared 3 bases from V and 2 bases from J, leaving 14 bases between. This CDR3 contains 15 residues. Germline lookup yields CDR1 MGHRA and CDR2 YSYEKL.

The chain recombines TRBV4-1 with TRBJ1-1, with D possibly being TRBD1 (5 bases). The CDR3 covers 15 residues. The germline gives CDR1 MGHRA, CDR2 YSYEKL. The ends were cut back, 2 bases at V and 1 base at J, with 11 bases in the middle. CDR3: CASSQRVTGNTEAFF. The CDR3 DNA reads TGCGCCAGCAGCCAAAGGGTCACAGGGAACACTGAAGCTTTCTTT.

The chain couples TRBV9 to TRBJ2-7; D not certain. Germline V CDR1 and CDR2: SGDLS, YYNGEE. V was clipped by 0 bases and J by 2 bases, with 15 bases between them. The CDR3 consists of 16 residues. This chain's CDR3 is CASSVADGLRTYEQYF. The CDR3 DNA follows: TGTGCCAGCAGCGTAGCGGATGGGCTCCGAACCTACGAGCAGTACTTC.

This clone was recorded once. This rearrangement joins TRBV5-8 to TRBJ2-7; a possible D gene is TRBD1 (6 bases). Per the germline V gene, CDR1 is SGHTS and CDR2 is YDEGEE. The ends were cut back, 5 bases at V and 1 base at J, with 10 bases in the middle. The length of the CDR3 is 13 residues. The CDR3 bases are TGTGCCAGCAGTTACGACAGGTCCTACGAGCAGTACTTC. The encoded protein is CASSYDRSYEQYF.

This chain links TRBV7-2 with TRBJ2-2; 14 positions agree with TRBD2. Trimming removed 3 bases from V and 4 bases from J; junction bases left unmatched: 7. Germline V gene lookup returns CDR1 SGHTA and CDR2 FQGNSA. This CDR3 has 18 residues. As DNA, the CDR3 is TGTGCCAGCAGCTTTAGACTAGCGGGGGGGCCGGGCACCGGGGAGCTGTTTTTT. Encoded protein: CASSFRLAGGPGTGELFF.

J is TRBJ2-7 and V is TRBV11-2; perhaps TRBD2 as D (7 bases). This CDR3 has 16 residues. V was clipped by 5 bases and J by 2 bases, with 19 bases between them. CDR1 and CDR2 from the germline V gene are SGHAT and FQNNGV. The CDR3 DNA reads as TGTGCCAGCAGCGGAGGGGGGCTAGCGGCTACCTACGAGCAGTACTTC. Amino acid sequence: CASSGGGLAATYEQYF.

This clone has only one observation. The chain is built from TRBV28 and TRBJ1-2, with 10 bases aligning to TRBD1. CDR3 length: 14 residues. The V gene's germline CDR1 is MDHEN and CDR2 SYDVKM. Trimming took 5 bases from V and 5 from J; bases not matched to a gene: 5. The CDR3 loop reads CASSQTGGGYGYTF. In nucleotides, the CDR3 is TGTGCCAGCAGTCAGACAGGGGGCGGGTATGGCTACACCTTC.

The chain employs TRBV5-4 and TRBJ2-1; weak D call: TRBD2 (6 bases). V was trimmed by 2 bases and J by 3 bases, leaving 15 bases between them. The germline V gene has CDR1 SGHNT and CDR2 YYREEE (reference sequence). This CDR3 has 16 amino acids. CDR3 sequence (DNA): TGTGCCAGCAGCTTAAACAGCGGGCCAATCTACAATGAGCAGTTCTTC. It yields the protein CASSLNSGPIYNEQFF.

This clone was observed a handful of times. V is TRBV27 and J is TRBJ1-2; 10 bases agree with TRBD1. V was pared by 4 bases and J by 4 bases, with 6 bases of the junction left unmatched. CDR1 and CDR2 from the germline V gene are MNHEY and SMNVEV (reference sequence). The CDR3 has 15 amino acids. This CDR3 reads CASSSSGTGAYGYTF. CDR3 nucleotides: TGTGCCAGCAGTTCCTCCGGGACAGGGGCCTATGGCTACACCTTC.

This rearrangement joins TRBV6-6 to TRBJ1-2; no definite D call. The V gene's germline CDR1 is MNHNY and CDR2 SVGAGI (reference sequence). This CDR3 is 14 amino acids long. Trimming removed 5 bases from V and 2 bases from J, with 12 bases in between. CDR3 nucleotides: TGTGCCAGCAGTACCCAGTCTCCAAACTATGGCTACACCTTC. Amino acids: CASSTQSPNYGYTF.